This T cell receptor (beta chain) is drawn from a study of T-cell memory formation after mild COVID-19. Study information: TCR clusters were mostly confined to one donor each. Whole-study results and caveats: Later expanders leaned toward CD4+, whereas clones contracting from day 15 to 85 were balanced CD4/CD8. The study detected some responding clones in pre-infection memory, suggesting cross-reactive memory joined.

CDR3 length: 13 residues. Per the germline V gene, CDR1 is SGHRS and CDR2 is YFSETQ. V lost 4 bases, J lost 3 bases, and 8 bases lay in between. The table lists this clonotype with many counts. Antigen specificity is unknown. Constant-segment primers were used for 5'RACE, and the resulting TCR alpha and TCR beta cDNA libraries carried sample barcodes and UMIs. TCRdb analysed the 5' RACE reads with MiXCR anew, one entry per CDR3 protein. Seen here are fewer than 250,000 distinct CDR3 sequences, roughly a tenth observed once, and the top ten hold under 3.5%. Material: PBMCs or a T cell subset sorted from them (not recorded which). J is TRBJ2-1 and V is TRBV5-1, with TRBD2 as a possible D gene (5 bases). This sequence was found in a man aged 18 to 29 who had mild COVID-19 (a few samples of this study predate the infection). Cell type and time point are not known. The CDR3 reads CASSRGFYNEQFF. CDR3 in DNA: TGCGCCAGCAGCCGGGGATTCTACAATGAGCAGTTCTTC.